This T cell receptor beta chain was sequenced during a study of T cells in localized non-small cell lung cancer (dated by TCRdb to 2019 to 2021). At the level of the whole study: Comparing tumors with uninvolved tumor-adjacent lungs, the study looked at the T cell repertoires of 236 patients with early-stage NSCLC. All 240 or so NSCLC patients in the cohort were treatment-naive and had localized lung tumors that were resected. Of the NSCLC patients, around 140 were male and approximately 99 were female, and the mean age was approximately 66 years.

This clone has only a few counts. Its antigen is still unknown. Base qualities were left out, and no much larger clone turns up one base away. TCR beta CDR3 regions were sequenced from DNA using the immunoSEQ Assay. In the authors' own workflow: T cell density was computed as TCR beta template counts normalized to usable DNA estimated by amplifying housekeeping genes. Richness was estimated with the preseqR package, extrapolating to 400,000 templates for PBMC samples and 120,000 templates for tissue samples. Clonality was calculated as one minus Pielou's evenness. Tissue-enriched TCRs were identified by differential abundance testing using productive amino-acid clonotypes, minimum total count 5 and alpha 0.1. The Jaccard Index and the Morisita Overlap Index were used to measure repertoire overlap between compartments. GLIPH grouped TCR beta CDR3s together with public tetramer-defined viral CDR3s, and a viral motif had to include at least three viral sequences and show V-gene enrichment. In TCRdb, the immuneACCESS table is reduced to in-frame sequences with V and J assigned. These tables do not hold every clone; where another copy was compared, an unresolved V gene accounts for under half, and the others remain unexplained. V, J and clone size are those of that table, while D and trimming were read from the DNA. The sample has some 7,000 clones on record, 23% of them singletons. Of the sample, roughly 3.9% falls within the top ten clones.

At diagnosis, tumor, uninvolved tumor-adjacent lung and peripheral blood were collected and then preserved as a mix of FFPE and fresh-frozen material. From its cysteine to its phenylalanine, the CDR3 spans 15 amino acids. Just the 45-base CDR3 DNA is kept, in frame starting at base 1. V lost 5 bases and J lost 7 bases; the stretch between them is 18 bases long. CDR1 KGHSH and CDR2 LQKENI are derived from the germline V gene. General conclusions and limits of the study: Of the top 100 tumor clones, a median of 57 were detected in paired uninvolved adjacent lung; about 28 were also among that lung's top 100. The highest T cell clonality was observed in uninvolved tumor-adjacent lung, where clonality exceeded that of tumor, suggesting that antigenic responses were more focused in uninvolved tumor-adjacent lung. Longer overall survival was associated with higher T cell density in blood, whereas shorter survival was associated with higher clonality in adjacent lung. Because multi-region tumor sequencing was not done, intratumor heterogeneity could not be ruled out. Because the study design was exploratory, TCR variables were selected using unadjusted p-values without false-discovery rate correction.

The material was lung tumor tissue, obtained before any cancer treatment. The TCR comes from a man between 40 and 69 years old with stage III squamous cell lung carcinoma. Here the chain combines TRBV18 and TRBJ2-1; tentative D gene TRBD1, with 7 bases matching. The DNA sequence is as follows: TGTGCCAGCTCATCGGGAGCTACCAGGGGGAATGAGCAGTTCTTC. This encodes CASSSGATRGNEQFF.